These T cell receptor beta chains were read from a single sample in a study of blood T cell repertoires in COVID-19. TCRdb keeps only in-frame clones here, not all; method: immunoSEQ multiplex PCR. The table shows 140,000 to 150,000 clones, with approximately 90% occurring only once. Sequenced material: peripheral blood. These receptors all come from a man aged 60 to 69 with active or convalescent COVID-19. The CDR3 runs from the conserved cysteine through the conserved F or W. The D gene is left open where the match is weak. Clone size is given for some rows only: seen once, a few or many times, or a class if the clone is expanded.

cdr3_aa cdr3_nt clone_size j_call v_call d_call
CASSFPFGEQYF TGTGCCAGCAGCTTCCCTTTCGGGGAGCAGTACTTC . TRBJ2-7 TRBV7-9 .
CASSTGTSGGAGGETQYF TGCGCCAGCAGCACCGGGACTAGCGGGGGGGCCGGTGGAGAGACCCAGTACTTC . TRBJ2-5 TRBV5-1 TRBD2
CSVREGAGGNEKLFF TGCAGCGTTCGGGAGGGGGCAGGGGGGAATGAAAAACTGTTTTTT . TRBJ1-4 TRBV29-1 TRBD1
CASRTTYSGGAAFF TGTGCCAGCAGGACCACCTACAGTGGGGGGGCGGCTTTCTTT . TRBJ1-1 TRBV6-5 .
CASSNRDRENSNQPQHF TGTGCCAGTAGCAACCGGGACAGGGAAAATAGCAATCAGCCCCAGCATTTT . TRBJ1-5 TRBV19 TRBD1
CAWSVGGRGNEQFF TGTGCCTGGAGTGTGGGCGGGCGGGGCAATGAGCAGTTCTTC . TRBJ2-1 TRBV30 .
CASSKRNHSGLYEQYF TGTGCCAGCAGCAAAAGGAACCATAGCGGGCTCTACGAGCAGTACTTC . TRBJ2-7 TRBV21-1 .
CASSSGPREGETQYF TGTGCCAGCAGCAGCGGGCCCAGGGAGGGAGAGACCCAGTACTTC . TRBJ2-5 TRBV9 TRBD2
CASSSYSGELFF TGTGCCAGCAGCTCATACTCCGGGGAGCTGTTTTTT . TRBJ2-2 TRBV7-9 .
CASSVGGRNTEAFF TGCGCCAGCAGTGTAGGGGGCCGCAACACTGAAGCTTTCTTT once TRBJ1-1 TRBV10-1 TRBD1
CASSLRDGGNGYTF TGTGCCAGCAGTCTGCGGGACGGCGGGAACGGCTACACCTTC . TRBJ1-2 TRBV6-5 .
CATSDPTGPGETQYF TGTGCCACCAGTGATCCGACAGGGCCGGGAGAGACCCAGTACTTC . TRBJ2-5 TRBV24-1 TRBD1
CASSLNQGAFF TGTGCCAGCAGTTTGAACCAGGGTGCTTTCTTT . TRBJ1-1 TRBV12-3/TRBV12-4 .
CASSNGDSTDTQYF TGCGCCAGCTCGAACGGAGATTCCACAGATACGCAGTATTTT . TRBJ2-3 TRBV5-1 .
CASSPKRPRDSMNEKLFF TGTGCCAGCAGCCCTAAACGGCCCCGGGACAGTATGAATGAAAAACTGTTTTTT . TRBJ1-4 TRBV7-8 TRBD1
CASSPHLNTEAFF TGTGCCAGCAGCCCACATCTGAACACTGAAGCTTTCTTT . TRBJ1-1 TRBV9 .
CASSSQADAIHTGELFF TGTGCCAGTAGTTCACAAGCGGATGCAATTCACACCGGGGAGCTGTTTTTT . TRBJ2-2 TRBV19 .
CASSLVFDEQFF TGTGCCAGCAGCTTAGTTTTCGATGAGCAGTTCTTC . TRBJ2-1 TRBV7-2 .
CASSQGAGGSPYEQYF TGTGCCAGCAGCCAGGGAGCGGGAGGGTCGCCCTACGAGCAGTACTTC once TRBJ2-7 TRBV3-1/TRBV3-2 TRBD2
CASSPSTGNYNEQFF TGTGCCAGCTCACCTTCGACAGGGAACTACAATGAGCAGTTCTTC . TRBJ2-1 TRBV18 TRBD1
CASSSRQGAVYGYTF TGTGCCAGCAGCTCCCGACAGGGGGCGGTCTATGGCTACACCTTC . TRBJ1-2 TRBV9 TRBD1
CASSSPPVDEQYF TGTGCCAGCAGCAGCCCCCCGGTGGACGAGCAGTACTTC . TRBJ2-7 TRBV5-4 .
CASREARLRGYNEQFF TGTGCCAGCAGGGAGGCCAGGTTGCGGGGCTACAATGAGCAGTTCTTC . TRBJ2-1 TRBV28 .
CASSFEGGQSPLHF TGTGCCAGCAGTTTTGAAGGGGGTCAATCACCCCTCCACTTT . TRBJ1-6 TRBV27 .
CASSQDGGWSGGYNEQFF TGCGCCAGCAGCCAAGATGGTGGGTGGAGCGGGGGGTACAATGAGCAGTTCTTC . TRBJ2-1 TRBV4-3 TRBD2
CASSGRLIHLGTDTQYF TGTGCCAGCAGCGGAAGACTCATCCATTTGGGCACAGATACGCAGTATTTT . TRBJ2-3 TRBV21-1 .
CASSHTGGTYEQYF TGTGCCAGCAGCCACACAGGGGGCACCTACGAGCAGTACTTC . TRBJ2-7 TRBV7-2 TRBD1
CASSREVGSGEQYF TGTGCCAGCAGTCGCGAGGTTGGCTCGGGCGAGCAGTACTTC . TRBJ2-7 TRBV6-5 .
CASSWGTDYGYTF TGTGCCAGCAGCTGGGGGACAGACTATGGCTACACCTTC . TRBJ1-2 TRBV7-2 TRBD1
CASSIGRQVTEAFF TGTGCCAGTAGTATTGGCCGCCAAGTTACTGAAGCTTTCTTT . TRBJ1-1 TRBV19 .
CASSRDRAMNEQFF TGTGCCAGCTCCCGGGACAGGGCAATGAATGAGCAGTTCTTC . TRBJ2-1 TRBV7-9 TRBD1
CASSRGSGNYGYTF TGTGCCAGCAGCCGTGGGAGCGGCAACTATGGCTACACCTTC . TRBJ1-2 TRBV6-5 .
CASHRGIAAAQETQYF TGTGCCAGCCACCGTGGGATAGCGGCCGCTCAAGAGACCCAGTACTTC . TRBJ2-5 TRBV6-4 .
CASSSPGGNYGYTF TGTGCCAGTAGTTCCCCGGGAGGGAACTATGGCTACACCTTC . TRBJ1-2 TRBV19 .
CASSSGLEPYEQYF TGTGCCAGCAGCTCCGGACTGGAACCCTACGAGCAGTACTTC . TRBJ2-7 TRBV7-9 .
CASRSDRGRIDTQYF TGTGCCAGTAGGTCGGACAGGGGGCGTATAGATACGCAGTATTTT . TRBJ2-3 TRBV19 TRBD1
CASSPWGLAGGGSSYEQYF TGTGCCAGCAGTCCCTGGGGACTAGCGGGAGGAGGTAGCTCCTACGAGCAGTACTTC . TRBJ2-7 TRBV28 TRBD2
CASSLGPTKKRETQYF TGTGCCAGCAGCTTGGGTCCCACCAAAAAACGGGAGACCCAGTACTTC . TRBJ2-5 TRBV5-4 .
CASSLIGTSRAYEQYF TGTGCCAGCAGCTTAATAGGGACTAGCAGAGCATACGAGCAGTACTTC . TRBJ2-7 TRBV7-3 TRBD2
CASMKRSNSPLHF TGTGCCAGCATGAAACGGAGCAATTCACCCCTCCACTTT . TRBJ1-6 TRBV27 .
CAWSNSAGNTEAFF TGTGCCTGGAGTAACTCGGCAGGGAACACTGAAGCTTTCTTT . TRBJ1-1 TRBV30 .
CASSIRQSSGANVLTF TGTGCCAGCAGCATTCGACAGAGCTCTGGGGCCAACGTCCTGACTTTC . TRBJ2-6 TRBV7-2 .
CRARWQDYEQYF TGCAGGGCACGATGGCAGGACTACGAGCAGTACTTC . TRBJ2-7 TRBV29-1 .
CASSHYRGTYNEQFF TGTGCCAGCAGCCATTACAGGGGAACCTACAATGAGCAGTTCTTC . TRBJ2-1 TRBV27 TRBD1
CASSILLGQLLYSNQPQHF TGTGCCAGCAGCATACTGTTGGGACAGCTCCTATATAGCAATCAGCCCCAGCATTTT . TRBJ1-5 TRBV28 TRBD1
CASSPQGGGNTIYF TGTGCCAGCTCACCCCAGGGAGGTGGAAACACCATATATTTT once TRBJ1-3 TRBV18 .
CASSLGGTGAYEQYF TGCGCCAGCAGCTTGGGTGGGACAGGGGCCTACGAGCAGTACTTC . TRBJ2-7 TRBV5-1 TRBD1
CASSDSGSGQETQYF TGTGCCAGCAGTGACTCGGGTAGCGGGCAAGAGACCCAGTACTTC . TRBJ2-5 TRBV6-6 TRBD2
CSASPGPEQYF TGCAGTGCTAGCCCCGGTCCCGAGCAGTACTTC . TRBJ2-7 TRBV20-1 .
CASSWGNNPREAFF TGTGCCAGCAGTTGGGGCAATAATCCACGTGAAGCTTTCTTT . TRBJ1-1 TRBV6-5 .
CASSIRVTEAFF TGTGCCAGCAGCATCAGGGTCACTGAAGCTTTCTTT . TRBJ1-1 TRBV7-8 .
CASSFGDRETQYF TGTGCCAGCAGCTTTGGGGACAGAGAGACCCAGTACTTC . TRBJ2-5 TRBV7-9 TRBD1